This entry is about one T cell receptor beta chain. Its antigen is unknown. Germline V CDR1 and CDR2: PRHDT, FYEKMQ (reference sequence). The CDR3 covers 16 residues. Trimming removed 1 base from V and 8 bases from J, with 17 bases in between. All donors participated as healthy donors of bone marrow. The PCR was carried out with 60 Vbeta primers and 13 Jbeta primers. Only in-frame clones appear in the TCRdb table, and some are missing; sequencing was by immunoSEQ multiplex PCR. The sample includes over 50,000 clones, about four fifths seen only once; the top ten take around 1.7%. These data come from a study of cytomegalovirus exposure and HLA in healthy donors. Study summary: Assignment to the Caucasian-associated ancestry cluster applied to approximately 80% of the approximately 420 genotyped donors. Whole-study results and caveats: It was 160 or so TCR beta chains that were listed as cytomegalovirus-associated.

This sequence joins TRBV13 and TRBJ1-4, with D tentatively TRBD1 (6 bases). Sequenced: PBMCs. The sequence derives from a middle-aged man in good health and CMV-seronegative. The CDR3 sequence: CASSLVRQGFREKLFF. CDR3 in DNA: TGTGCCAGCAGCTTAGTTCGTCAGGGGTTCCGGGAAAAACTGTTTTTT.